These 29 T cell receptor beta chains were sequenced from one sample in a study of blood T cells in healthy people across ages. The authors ran a second PCR of 7 to 11 cycles using a sample-barcoded 5' primer and a J-beta primer mix. TCRdb reprocessed the 5' RACE reads via MiXCR and lists one record per CDR3 protein. Altogether about 1,500,000 distinct CDR3 sequences are present, about 28% being singletons, with the ten largest covering about 8%. Input material: blood. The receptors stem from a woman between 25 and 40 years old in good health.

This chain connects TRBV12-3 or TRBV12-4 to TRBJ1-1; D is possibly TRBD1 (5 bases). CDR3 length: 15 residues. V was shortened by 8 bases and J by 5 bases, with 21 bases between the two germline ends. CDR3 sequence reads: CASGVRAGGETEAFF. CDR3 in DNA: TGTGCCAGCGGAGTTCGTGCCGGGGGAGAGACTGAAGCTTTCTTT.

The V call is TRBV4-1, the J call TRBJ2-2; the D call may be TRBD1 or TRBD2 (5 bases each). Germline-derived CDR1 and CDR2 are MGHRA and YSYEKL. The CDR3 length is 16 residues. The germline V and J ends were trimmed by 3 bases and 2 bases, with 13 bases remaining between them. Here the CDR3 reads CASSQTGTENTGELFF. The CDR3 DNA sequence: TGCGCCAGCAGCCAGACCGGGACGGAAAACACCGGGGAGCTGTTTTTT.

The rearrangement joins TRBV21-1 to TRBJ2-5; the D call in the table, TRBD1, was not verified against the DNA. TRBV21-1 counts as a pseudogene. The length of the CDR3 is 15 residues. The CDR3 DNA follows: TGTGCCAGCAGCACTCCGGGCACCAAACAAGCGACCCAGTACTTC. It translates to CASSTPGTKQATQYF.

This chain uses TRBV7-8 with TRBJ2-1, with D possibly matching TRBD1 (6 bases). The CDR3 sequence is 17 residues long. V was shortened by 5 bases and J by 9 bases, with 26 bases between the two germline ends. Germline V CDR1 and CDR2: SGHVS, FQNEAQ. DNA of the CDR3: TGTGCCAGCAGCCTCCTGGTCTTCCGCAACCTGGACAGTGAGCAGTTCTTC. Translating gives CASSLLVFRNLDSEQFF.

Concerning this clonotype: The junction does not match germline at one end; this may be a read error. The V call is TRBV7-2, the J call TRBJ2-1; 10 bases fit TRBD2. Germline CDR1 and CDR2: SGHTA and FQGNSA. The CDR3 totals 16 residues. For the CDR3, the DNA is TGTACCAGCGGCTTGCCAGCGGGAGGGAGCTACAATGAGCAGTTCTTC. Translation gives CTSGLPAGGSYNEQFF.

This clonotype was observed a few times. The chain combines TRBV10-3 with TRBJ2-7; 10 nucleotides align to TRBD2. V lost 0 bases, J lost 2 bases, and 4 bases stayed unmatched. Germline CDR1 and CDR2: ENHRY and SYGVKD. The CDR3 covers 16 residues. CDR3 bases: TGTGCCATCAGTGAGTCGAGACTAGCGGGTGCCTACGAGCAGTACTTC. Translation: CAISESRLAGAYEQYF.

This clonotype appeared many times. This chain links TRBV6-5 with TRBJ2-1, with D perhaps matching TRBD2 (6 bases). Trimming left V 5 bases short and J 6 bases short, with 11 bases between. Germline-derived CDR1 and CDR2 are MNHEY and SVGAGI. This CDR3 region has 13 residues. Here the CDR3 DNA reads TGTGCCAGCAGTGGGGGACTGATCAATGAGCAGTTCTTC. Its translation: CASSGGLINEQFF.

CDR3 protein: CASLTLIEGDSGANVLTF. The DNA of the CDR3 is TGTGCCAGCCTCACACTCATCGAGGGGGACTCTGGGGCCAACGTCCTGACTTTC. This chain joins TRBV6-2 or TRBV6-3 and TRBJ2-6; D is possibly TRBD1 (6 bases). CDR1 and CDR2 from the germline V gene are MNHEY and SVGEGT. Trimming pared 8 bases from V and 0 bases from J, leaving 20 bases between. The CDR3 totals 18 residues.

Turning to this clonotype: Germline is not matched at one junction end, which may reflect a read error. The chain joins TRBV6-5 to TRBJ2-1, with D possibly TRBD1 on 5 matching bases. CDR3 length: 16 residues. From germline, CDR1 is MNHEY and CDR2 SVGAGI. The CDR3 is CAGSSMTAPIYNEQFF. DNA for the CDR3: TGTGCCGGCAGTTCAATGACAGCTCCGATATACAATGAGCAGTTCTTC.

V and J are TRBV7-3 and TRBJ2-3, with 9 nucleotides matching TRBD2. The germline CDR1 and CDR2 sequences are SGHTA and FQGTGA. The CDR3 length is 13 residues. The V and J ends lost 8 bases and 5 bases, in that order; junction bases with no gene match: 5. The CDR3 loop is CASGRGGGDTQYF. As DNA, the CDR3 is TGTGCCAGCGGGCGGGGGGGTGGAGATACGCAGTATTTT. Full variable domain (outside the CDR3, taken from reference TRBV7-3 and TRBJ2-3): GAGVSQTPSNKVTEKGKYVELRCDPISGHTALYWYRQSLGQGPEFLIYFQGTGAADDSGLPNDRFFAVRPEGSVSTLKIQRTERGDSAVYLCASGRGGGDTQYFGPGTRLTVL.

At least ten counts were recorded for this clonotype. The chain recombines TRBV27 with TRBJ2-7; weak D call: TRBD2 (6 bases). From germline, CDR1 is MNHEY and CDR2 SMNVEV (reference sequence). V shed 3 bases and J shed 5 bases, with 8 bases lying between them. This CDR3 contains 12 residues. CDR3 sequence reads: CASSFSGDEQYF. The CDR3 nucleotides read TGTGCCAGCAGTTTTTCGGGGGACGAGCAGTACTTC.

The chain carries TRBV9 and TRBJ2-3; 14 bases are a match to TRBD2. V gave up 3 bases and J gave up 3 bases; unmatched junction bases: 3. The CDR3 is made up of 16 amino acids. Germline CDR1 reads SGDLS; CDR2 reads YYNGEE. As DNA, the CDR3 is TGTGCCAGCAGCGAGGGGACTAGCGGGAGAACAGATACGCAGTATTTT. It encodes CASSEGTSGRTDTQYF.

The genes are TRBV20-1 and TRBJ1-2; D might be TRBD1 (6 bases). This CDR3 has 16 amino acids. V lost 2 bases and J lost 1, with 17 bases in between. Germline lookup yields CDR1 DFQATT and CDR2 SNEGSKA (reference sequence). The CDR3 region has the DNA TGCAGTGCTAGAATGTTTCCAGGGGCAAGTAACTATGGCTACACCTTC. Its protein product is CSARMFPGASNYGYTF.

V usage is TRBV3-1 and J usage is TRBJ2-1; either TRBD1 or TRBD2 may fit D (5 bases each). This CDR3 spans 13 amino acids. Per germline, CDR1 LGHDT and CDR2 YNNKEL (reference sequence). Deletions cut 3 bases from V and 9 bases from J, with 12 bases between. The CDR3 DNA reads TGTGCCAGCAGCCAGGGACGTGATCGTGAGCAGTTCTTC. It is translated as CASSQGRDREQFF.

The chain combines TRBV6-6 with TRBJ2-2; no definite D call. Trimming cost V 7 bases and J 3 bases, with 6 bases left between them. The CDR3 totals 12 residues. Germline V CDR1 and CDR2: MNHNY, SVGAGI (reference sequence). Here the CDR3 reads CASKGDTGELFF. The CDR3 DNA is TGTGCCAGCAAAGGAGACACCGGGGAGCTGTTTTTT.

This clonotype was observed a handful of times. V gene TRBV5-1 combines with J gene TRBJ1-4; 12 bases line up with TRBD1. This CDR3 contains 18 residues. Trimming removed 0 bases from V and 6 bases from J; junction bases left unmatched: 9. Germline CDR1 reads SGHRS; CDR2 reads YFSETQ. The DNA for the CDR3 is TGCGCCAGCAGCTTGGTTAGCCTTGGGACAGGGGGCTATGAAAAACTGTTTTTT. This sequence encodes CASSLVSLGTGGYEKLFF.

The chain links TRBV10-1 to TRBJ2-4, with D maybe TRBD1 (6 bases). Germline lookup yields CDR1 WNHNN and CDR2 SYGVQD (reference sequence). Trimming shortened V by 3 bases and J by 6 bases, and 9 bases separated the two germline ends. The CDR3 runs to 13 residues. CDR3 bases: TGCGCCAGCAGTGACTCCAGGGGAAACATTCAGTACTTC. This encodes CASSDSRGNIQYF.

The CDR3 here is CASSLTAGGPGDTQYF. In DNA, the CDR3 is TGTGCCAGCAGCTTAACGGCGGGGGGGCCGGGAGATACGCAGTATTTT. The chain couples TRBV7-3 to TRBJ2-3; 9 bases match TRBD2. CDR3 length equals 16 residues. V gave up 0 bases and J gave up 5 bases; unmatched junction bases: 6. Germline V gene data show CDR1 as SGHTA and CDR2 as FQGTGA. Together with reference TRBV7-3 and TRBJ2-3, the CDR3 gives the full variable domain: GAGVSQTPSNKVTEKGKYVELRCDPISGHTALYWYRQSLGQGPEFLIYFQGTGAADDSGLPNDRFFAVRPEGSVSTLKIQRTERGDSAVYLCASSLTAGGPGDTQYFGPGTRLTVL.

CDR3 bases: TGCGCCAGCAGCTTGGAGGGAATCACCGGGGAGCTGTTTTTT. This gives the protein CASSLEGITGELFF. The chain joins TRBV5-1 to TRBJ2-2; D call uncertain. CDR3 length: 14 amino acids. Germline values: CDR1 SGHRS, CDR2 YFSETQ. Trimming removed 0 bases at V and 4 bases at J, with 7 bases between. Looking up the rest from reference TRBV5-1 and TRBJ2-2 gives the full variable domain: KAGVTQTPRYLIKTRGQQVTLSCSPISGHRSVSWYQQTPGQGLQFLFEYFSETQRNKGNFPGRFSGRQFSNSRSEMNVSTLELGDSALYLCASSLEGITGELFFGEGSRLTVL.

In DNA, the CDR3 is TGTGCCAGCAGTTACCCAACGGATAACTCCTACGAGCAGTACTTC. It yields the protein CASSYPTDNSYEQYF. The chain employs TRBV6-6 and TRBJ2-7; D not resolved. The CDR3 runs to 15 residues. V shed 2 bases and J shed 0 bases, with 11 bases lying between them. Germline-derived CDR1 and CDR2 are MNHNY and SVGAGI (reference sequence).

Ten or more counts support this clonotype. The rearrangement joins TRBV29-1 to TRBJ2-7; 10 nucleotides match TRBD2. Germline trimming cut 4 bases from V and 3 bases from J; bases unmatched to any gene: 6. The germline V gene encodes CDR1 SQVTM and CDR2 ANQGSEA. CDR3 length: 14 amino acids. The CDR3 spells CSVVTSGILYEQYF. The CDR3 DNA sequence: TGCAGCGTTGTAACTAGCGGGATACTCTACGAGCAGTACTTC.

This clonotype showed up many times. This sequence joins TRBV4-1 and TRBJ2-4; D tentatively fits TRBD1 or TRBD2 (5 bases each). V was trimmed by 3 bases and J by 2 bases, leaving 14 bases between them. The germline V gene encodes CDR1 MGHRA and CDR2 YSYEKL. This CDR3 spans 16 amino acids. CDR3 in DNA: TGCGCCAGCAGCCATCCCCTGGGGGATCCCAAAAACATTCAGTACTTC. Translated: CASSHPLGDPKNIQYF.

There are a few counts of this clonotype. The V gene is TRBV6-1, the J gene TRBJ2-7; D might be TRBD2 (5 bases). Trimming took 7 bases from V and 0 from J, leaving 10 bases between them. CDR3 length equals 13 residues. CDR1 and CDR2 (germline): MNHNS, SASEGT. CDR3 residues: CASISGSSYEQYF. CDR3 sequence (DNA): TGTGCCAGCATAAGTGGGAGCTCCTACGAGCAGTACTTC.

The genes are TRBV19 and TRBJ2-1, with TRBD2 identical over 11 bases. Germline assignment: CDR1 LNHDA and CDR2 SQIVND (reference sequence). This CDR3 spans 16 amino acids. The ends lost 5 bases at V and 4 bases at J; junction bases unmatched: 7. The CDR3 protein is CASSDPGLADYNEQFF. The CDR3, as DNA: TGTGCCAGTAGTGACCCGGGACTAGCGGATTACAATGAGCAGTTCTTC.

This clonotype showed up many times. This rearrangement joins TRBV25-1 to TRBJ2-7; D is undetermined. The CDR3 consists of 12 residues. V lost 4 bases and J lost 3, with 7 bases in between. In germline, CDR1 is MGHDK, CDR2 SYGVNS. The CDR3 here is CASSAGHYEQYF. The CDR3 DNA reads as TGTGCCAGCAGTGCCGGCCACTACGAGCAGTACTTC.

This clonotype was picked up a small number of times. The chain links TRBV20-1 to TRBJ2-3; D ambiguous. The CDR3 covers 13 residues. Germline CDR1 reads DFQATT; CDR2 reads SNEGSKA (reference sequence). V was shortened by 3 bases and J by 3 bases, with 10 bases between the two germline ends. CDR3 in DNA: TGCAGTGCTAGTGATCGACGTACAGATACGCAGTATTTT. It is translated as CSASDRRTDTQYF.

This clonotype was counted between two and nine times. The rearrangement joins TRBV14 to TRBJ2-3; D is ambiguous. Germline lookup yields CDR1 SGHDN and CDR2 FVKESK. V gave up 5 bases and J gave up 9 bases, with 18 bases separating them. This CDR3 is built from 14 residues. The CDR3 region has the DNA TGTGCCAGCAGCGGTGGGCCGCCGCGGTCAACGCAGTATTTT. Amino acid sequence: CASSGGPPRSTQYF. The variable domain in full, with the rest retrieved from reference TRBV14 and TRBJ2-3, is EAGVTQFPSHSVIEKGQTVTLRCDPISGHDNLYWYRRVMGKEIKFLLHFVKESKQDESGMPNNRFLAERTGGTYSTLKVQPAELEDSGVYFCASSGGPPRSTQYFGPGTRLTVL.

The rearrangement joins TRBV4-1 to TRBJ1-6; tentatively, D is TRBD1 (5 bases). The CDR3 extends over 18 amino acids. Germline V lookup: CDR1 MGHRA, CDR2 YSYEKL. Trimming left V 2 bases short and J 0 bases short, with 14 bases between. The CDR3 sequence is CASSQPIQDASYNSPLHF. The CDR3 DNA is TGCGCCAGCAGCCAACCGATACAGGACGCCTCCTATAATTCACCCCTCCACTTT.

This clonotype occurred many times. The gene calls are TRBV5-1 and TRBJ2-5, with D perhaps assigned TRBD1 or TRBD2 (5 bases each). The V gene's germline CDR1 is SGHRS and CDR2 YFSETQ. There are 15 residues in the CDR3. Trimming took off 2 bases at V and 2 bases at J, with 13 bases between the two ends. CDR3 in amino acids: CASSLAGTPQETQYF. CDR3 bases: TGCGCCAGCAGCTTAGCCGGGACCCCTCAAGAGACCCAGTACTTC.